Listed below are T cell receptor beta chains from one sample, sequenced in a study of cytomegalovirus exposure and HLA in healthy donors. Data came from immunoSEQ multiplex PCR; TCRdb stores just in-frame clones and leaves some out. Altogether approximately 95,000 clones are present, 81% being singletons, with the ten largest covering about 3.9%. The specimen sequenced was PBMCs. The receptors originated from a woman in her 70s in good health and CMV-seropositive. The CDR3 runs from the conserved cysteine through the conserved F or W. Each record gives: D gene, J gene, clone size, V gene, CDR3 length, CDR3 protein, CDR3 DNA. A D gene is named only where the DNA matches it firmly. Some rows have no size entry. The others give once, few or many, or a class for an expanded clone.

>-|TRBJ2-2|-|TRBV19|17
CASGGRWRRTNTGELFF
TGTGCCAGCGGGGGACGATGGCGCAGGACGAACACCGGGGAGCTGTTTTTT
>TRBD1|TRBJ2-6|-|TRBV28|16
CASRDRAGSGANVLTF
TGTGCCAGCAGGGACAGGGCCGGCTCTGGGGCCAACGTCCTGACTTTC
>-|TRBJ1-2|-|TRBV11-3|14
CASGYNRGNYGYTF
TGTGCCAGCGGTTATAATCGGGGTAACTATGGCTACACCTTC
>-|TRBJ2-7|-|TRBV2|12
CASSETRIEQYF
TGTGCCAGCAGTGAAACTAGGATCGAGCAGTACTTC
>TRBD1|TRBJ2-6|once|TRBV5-1|17
CASSSDRGSSGANVLTF
TGCGCCAGCAGCTCCGACAGGGGGTCCTCTGGGGCCAACGTCCTGACTTTC
>-|TRBJ1-1|few|TRBV21-1|14
CASSVTQGGLSAFF
TGTGCCAGCAGCGTTACTCAGGGAGGACTCTCAGCTTTCTTT
>TRBD2|TRBJ2-1|few|TRBV4-1|14
CASSHTGTSYEQFF
TGCGCCAGCAGCCACACAGGGACTAGTTATGAGCAGTTCTTC
>TRBD1|TRBJ2-1|-|TRBV5-5|15
CASSSEGARWNEQFF
TGTGCCAGCAGCTCCGAGGGGGCGCGTTGGAATGAGCAGTTCTTC
>TRBD2|TRBJ2-1|many|TRBV7-6|16
CASSLGLAGGPNEQFF
TGTGCCAGCAGCTTAGGGCTGGCGGGAGGGCCGAATGAGCAGTTCTTC
>-|TRBJ1-1|-|TRBV19|12
CASRAWNTEAFF
TGTGCCAGTAGAGCGTGGAACACTGAAGCTTTCTTT
>-|TRBJ1-2|few|TRBV4-2|14
CASSQGDSPGGYTF
TGTGCCAGCAGCCAAGGGGACTCCCCCGGCGGCTACACCTTC
>-|TRBJ1-2|-|TRBV19|12
CASSQAAWGYTF
TGTGCCAGTAGTCAGGCCGCATGGGGCTACACCTTC
>TRBD1|TRBJ2-4|-|TRBV19|15
CASSIKGAGKNIQYF
TGTGCCAGTAGTATCAAGGGGGCTGGCAAAAACATTCAGTACTTC
>TRBD1|TRBJ2-1|-|TRBV5-1|14
CASSRDRQGPEQFF
TGCGCCAGCAGCCGGGACAGGCAGGGCCCTGAGCAGTTCTTC
>TRBD1|TRBJ1-1|few|TRBV6-1|14
CASTEDRGDTEAFF
TGTGCCAGCACCGAGGACAGGGGAGACACTGAAGCTTTCTTT
>TRBD1|TRBJ2-5|once|TRBV9|16
CASSVGGQVGRETQYF
TGTGCCAGCAGCGTAGGTGGACAGGTGGGGAGAGAGACCCAGTACTTC
>-|TRBJ1-3|once|TRBV27|14
CASSLSGAGNTIYF
TGTGCCAGCAGTTTGTCGGGGGCTGGAAACACCATATATTTT
>-|TRBJ2-7|-|TRBV5-6|14
CASSLGTFTYEQYF
TGTGCCAGCAGCTTGGGGACATTCACCTACGAGCAGTACTTC
>TRBD1|TRBJ2-7|-|TRBV5-5|14
CASSSDRASYEQYF
TGTGCCAGCAGCTCGGACAGGGCCTCCTACGAGCAGTACTTC
>TRBD1|TRBJ2-3|-|TRBV6-1|15
CASSHPDRGRGTQYF
TGTGCCAGCAGTCACCCGGACAGGGGGAGAGGTACGCAGTATTTT
>TRBD2|TRBJ2-1|-|TRBV10-3|17
CAISGPWGGGREDEQFF
TGTGCCATCAGTGGGCCCTGGGGTGGCGGGAGAGAGGATGAGCAGTTCTTC
>-|TRBJ1-1|-|TRBV21-1|15
CASRGTGGLNTEAFF
TGTGCCAGCAGGGGGACAGGGGGCCTGAACACTGAAGCTTTCTTT
>TRBD1|TRBJ1-4|-|TRBV4-3|17
CASSQGPQGSTNEKLFF
TGCGCCAGCAGCCAAGGCCCACAGGGGAGCACTAATGAAAAACTGTTTTTT
>TRBD1|TRBJ2-2|-|TRBV7-3|15
CASRLGQGGTGELFF
TGTGCCAGCAGATTAGGACAGGGAGGCACCGGGGAGCTGTTTTTT
>TRBD1|TRBJ2-7|-|TRBV7-9|16
CASSIGTGAIFDEQYF
TGTGCCAGCAGCATAGGGACAGGGGCTATATTCGACGAGCAGTACTTC
>TRBD1|TRBJ2-1|-|TRBV5-1|15
CASSWLTGGGNEQFF
TGCGCCAGCAGCTGGCTAACAGGGGGTGGTAATGAGCAGTTCTTC